Listed below are T cell receptor beta chains from one sample, sequenced in a study of spatial heterogeneity in lung cancer. Each CDR3 protein gets one entry after TCRdb re-called the 5' RACE reads with MiXCR. The sample contains 10,000 or so distinct CDR3 sequences, roughly 6% of which appear only once. Sequenced here: lung tumor tissue, sampled at surgery. The receptors derive from a female donor with early-stage non-small cell lung cancer. Each CDR3 is given with its conserved first and last residue. The D gene is left open where the match is weak. Clone size is stated in some rows and not others, as once, few, many or a class when expanded.

D: TRBD1; J: TRBJ1-2; V: TRBV11-2; size: many; CDR3: CASSYDTGANYGYTF; DNA: TGTGCCAGCAGTTACGATACAGGGGCTAACTATGGCTACACCTTC
D: -; J: TRBJ2-3; V: TRBV5-1; size: -; CDR3: CASSPGTLSLEDTQYF; DNA: TGCGCCAGCAGCCCCGGGACACTTTCTTTGGAAGATACGCAGTATTTT
D: -; J: TRBJ2-2; V: TRBV30; size: many; CDR3: CASSRSGSTPGELFF; DNA: TGTGCCAGTAGCCGAAGCGGATCAACCCCCGGGGAGCTGTTTTTT
D: TRBD2; J: TRBJ2-1; V: TRBV24-1; size: -; CDR3: CATSDGAAGYNEQFF; DNA: TGTGCCACCAGTGACGGGGCAGCGGGGTACAATGAGCAGTTCTTC
D: TRBD1; J: TRBJ2-1; V: TRBV14; size: many; CDR3: CASSQRRTGDYNEQFF; DNA: TGTGCCAGCAGCCAGAGAAGGACAGGCGATTACAATGAGCAGTTCTTC
D: TRBD1; J: TRBJ2-7; V: TRBV11-2; size: -; CDR3: CASSLEGQGYNEQYF; DNA: TGTGCCAGCAGCTTAGAAGGACAGGGGTACAACGAGCAGTACTTC
D: -; J: TRBJ1-4; V: TRBV12-3/TRBV12-4; size: many; CDR3: CASSFIKRFGEKLFF; DNA: TGTGCCAGCAGTTTTATAAAACGATTCGGTGAAAAACTGTTTTTT
D: -; J: TRBJ2-2; V: TRBV6-2/TRBV6-3; size: few; CDR3: CASINAWDTGELFF; DNA: TGTGCCAGCATAAACGCCTGGGACACCGGGGAGCTGTTTTTT
D: -; J: TRBJ2-1; V: TRBV5-4; size: many; CDR3: CASSLVGADEQFF; DNA: TGTGCCAGCAGCTTAGTGGGAGCCGATGAGCAGTTCTTC
D: -; J: TRBJ2-6; V: TRBV19; size: many; CDR3: CASRLSPIPSGANVLTF; DNA: TGTGCCAGCCGACTCTCACCAATCCCCTCTGGGGCCAACGTCCTGACTTTC
D: -; J: TRBJ2-7; V: TRBV11-2; size: few; CDR3: CASSLEGGFVQQYF; DNA: TGTGCCAGCAGCTTAGAAGGGGGGTTTGTTCAGCAGTACTTC
D: TRBD2; J: TRBJ2-1; V: TRBV2; size: medium-sized; CDR3: CARVRGDGNEQFF; DNA: TGTGCCAGGGTCCGGGGGGACGGCAATGAGCAGTTCTTC
D: -; J: TRBJ2-7; V: TRBV7-2; size: -; CDR3: CASSLVTGANEQYF; DNA: TGTGCCAGCAGCTTAGTGACGGGGGCCAACGAGCAGTACTTC
D: -; J: TRBJ1-5; V: TRBV4-3; size: many; CDR3: CASSQDMVDSNLHF; DNA: TGCGCCAGCAGCCAAGATATGGTCGACAGCAATCTGCATTTT
D: -; J: TRBJ2-3; V: TRBV6-2/TRBV6-3; size: large; CDR3: CASSLREPGRDTQYF; DNA: TGTGCCAGCAGTTTACGGGAGCCAGGACGGGATACGCAGTATTTT
D: -; J: TRBJ1-2; V: TRBV12-3/TRBV12-4; size: many; CDR3: CASILGGTRDGYTF; DNA: TGTGCCAGCATCCTAGGGGGGACCAGGGATGGCTACACCTTC
D: -; J: TRBJ2-2; V: TRBV27; size: many; CDR3: CASRRAFTGELFF; DNA: TGTGCCAGCCGGAGGGCCTTCACCGGGGAGCTGTTTTTT
D: TRBD2; J: TRBJ2-7; V: TRBV18; size: many; CDR3: CASSPGAGGDEQYF; DNA: TGTGCCAGCTCACCAGGGGCCGGGGGGGACGAGCAGTACTTC
D: -; J: TRBJ1-1; V: TRBV7-6; size: medium-sized; CDR3: CASSSTGREAFF; DNA: TGTGCCAGCAGCTCTACCGGACGGGAAGCTTTCTTT